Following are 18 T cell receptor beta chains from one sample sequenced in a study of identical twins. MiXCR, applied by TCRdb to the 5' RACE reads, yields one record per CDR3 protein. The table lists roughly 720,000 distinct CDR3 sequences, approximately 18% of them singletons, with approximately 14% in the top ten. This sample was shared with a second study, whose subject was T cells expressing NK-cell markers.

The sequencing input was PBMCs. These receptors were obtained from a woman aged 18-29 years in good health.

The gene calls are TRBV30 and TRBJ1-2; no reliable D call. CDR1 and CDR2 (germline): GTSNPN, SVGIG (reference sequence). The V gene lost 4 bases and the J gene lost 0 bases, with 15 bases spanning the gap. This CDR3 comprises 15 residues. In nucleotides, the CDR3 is TGTGCCTGGATTCCCGAGACGACGCCTAACTATGGCTACACCTTC. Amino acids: CAWIPETTPNYGYTF.

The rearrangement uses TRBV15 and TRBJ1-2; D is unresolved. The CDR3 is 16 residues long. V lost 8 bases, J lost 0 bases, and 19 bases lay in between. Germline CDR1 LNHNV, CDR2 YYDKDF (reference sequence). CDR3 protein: CATFFGRTPANYGYTF. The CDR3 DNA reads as TGTGCCACCTTTTTCGGTCGGACGCCAGCTAACTATGGCTACACCTTC.

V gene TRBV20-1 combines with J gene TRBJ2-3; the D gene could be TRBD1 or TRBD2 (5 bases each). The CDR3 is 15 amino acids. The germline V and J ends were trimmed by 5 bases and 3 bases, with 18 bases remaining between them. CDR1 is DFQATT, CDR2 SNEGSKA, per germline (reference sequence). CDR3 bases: TGCAGTGCTCGCCACGGGACGTTCGCGACAGATACGCAGTATTTT. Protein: CSARHGTFATDTQYF.

CDR3 loop: CASSVWGGAHEQYF. The CDR3, as DNA: TGTGCCAGCAGCGTCTGGGGGGGAGCACACGAGCAGTACTTC. The J gene is TRBJ2-7, the V gene TRBV6-1, with 7 positions matching TRBD2. CDR1 MNHNS and CDR2 SASEGT come from the germline V gene. The CDR3 extends over 14 amino acids. The V and J ends lost 6 bases and 5 bases, in that order; junction bases with no gene match: 10.

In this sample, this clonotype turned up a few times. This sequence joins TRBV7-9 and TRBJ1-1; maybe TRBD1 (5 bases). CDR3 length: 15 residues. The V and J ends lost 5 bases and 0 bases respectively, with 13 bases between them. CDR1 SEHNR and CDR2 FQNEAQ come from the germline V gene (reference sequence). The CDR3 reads CASSPAMGVNTEAFF. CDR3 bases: TGTGCCAGCAGCCCAGCAATGGGGGTGAACACTGAAGCTTTCTTT.

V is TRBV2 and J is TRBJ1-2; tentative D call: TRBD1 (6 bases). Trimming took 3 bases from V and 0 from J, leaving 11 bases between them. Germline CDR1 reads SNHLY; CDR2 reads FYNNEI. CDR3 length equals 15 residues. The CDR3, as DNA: TGTGCCAGCAGTGAGAAGACAGGAACTAACTATGGCTACACCTTC. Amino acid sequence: CASSEKTGTNYGYTF.

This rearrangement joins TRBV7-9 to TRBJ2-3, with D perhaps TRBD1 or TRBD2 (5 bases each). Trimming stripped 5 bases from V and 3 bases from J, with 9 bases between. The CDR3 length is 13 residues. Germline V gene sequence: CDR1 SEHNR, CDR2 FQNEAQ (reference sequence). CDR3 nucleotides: TGTGCCAGCAGCCCCGAGGGGACAGATACGCAGTATTTT. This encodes CASSPEGTDTQYF.

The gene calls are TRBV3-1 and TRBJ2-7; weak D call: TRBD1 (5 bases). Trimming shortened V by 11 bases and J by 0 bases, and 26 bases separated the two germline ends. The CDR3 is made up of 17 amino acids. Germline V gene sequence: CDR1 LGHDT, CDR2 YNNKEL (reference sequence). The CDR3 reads CAFSPRKLGAVSYEQYF. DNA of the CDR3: TGTGCCTTCAGTCCCCGAAAGTTAGGGGCGGTCTCCTACGAGCAGTACTTC.

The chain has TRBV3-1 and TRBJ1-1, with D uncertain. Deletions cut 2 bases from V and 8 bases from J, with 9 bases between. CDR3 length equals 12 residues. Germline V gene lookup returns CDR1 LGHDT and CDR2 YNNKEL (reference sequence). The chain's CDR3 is CASSQSPAEAFF. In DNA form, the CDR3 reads TGTGCCAGCAGCCAATCGCCAGCAGAAGCTTTCTTT.

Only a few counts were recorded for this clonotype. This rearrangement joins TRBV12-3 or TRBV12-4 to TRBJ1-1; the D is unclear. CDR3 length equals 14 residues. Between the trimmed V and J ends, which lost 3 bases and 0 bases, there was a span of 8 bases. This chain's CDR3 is CASSFHLMNTEAFF. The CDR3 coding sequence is TGTGCCAGCAGTTTTCATTTAATGAACACTGAAGCTTTCTTT.

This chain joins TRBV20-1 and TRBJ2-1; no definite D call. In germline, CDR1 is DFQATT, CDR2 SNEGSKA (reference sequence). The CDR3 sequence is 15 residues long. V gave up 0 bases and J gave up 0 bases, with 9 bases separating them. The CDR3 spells CSAREPGSSYNEQFF. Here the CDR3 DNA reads TGCAGTGCTAGAGAGCCCGGAAGCTCCTACAATGAGCAGTTCTTC.

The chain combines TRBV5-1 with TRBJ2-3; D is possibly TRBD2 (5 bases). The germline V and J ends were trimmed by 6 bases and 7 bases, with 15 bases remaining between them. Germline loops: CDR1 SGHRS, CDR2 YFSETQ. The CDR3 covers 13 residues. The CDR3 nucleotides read TGCGCCAGCATGAGGGATAGCGAGTATACGCAGTATTTT. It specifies CASMRDSEYTQYF.

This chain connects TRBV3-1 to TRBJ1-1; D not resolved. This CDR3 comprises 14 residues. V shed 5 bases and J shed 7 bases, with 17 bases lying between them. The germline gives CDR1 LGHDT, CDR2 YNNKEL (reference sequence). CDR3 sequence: CASSVTGVSFEAFF. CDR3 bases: TGTGCCAGCAGCGTAACCGGGGTCAGCTTTGAAGCTTTCTTT.

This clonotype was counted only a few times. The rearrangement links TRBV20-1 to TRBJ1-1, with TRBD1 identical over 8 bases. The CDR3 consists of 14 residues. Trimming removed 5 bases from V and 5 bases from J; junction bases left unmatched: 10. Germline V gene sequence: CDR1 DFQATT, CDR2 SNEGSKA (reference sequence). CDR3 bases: TGCAGTGCTGCCCTCGGACAGGGTAGGACTGAAGCTTTCTTT. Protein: CSAALGQGRTEAFF.

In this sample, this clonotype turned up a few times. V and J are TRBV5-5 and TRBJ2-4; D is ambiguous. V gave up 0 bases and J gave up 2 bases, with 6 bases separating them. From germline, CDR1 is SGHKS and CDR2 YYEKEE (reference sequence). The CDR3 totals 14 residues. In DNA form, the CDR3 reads TGTGCCAGCAGCTTGGATTGGTCCAAAAACATTCAGTACTTC. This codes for CASSLDWSKNIQYF.

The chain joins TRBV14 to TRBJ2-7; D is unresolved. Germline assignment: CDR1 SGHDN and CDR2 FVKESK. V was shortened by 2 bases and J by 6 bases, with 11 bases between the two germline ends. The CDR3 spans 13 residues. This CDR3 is CASSQNAEREQYF. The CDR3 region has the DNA TGTGCCAGCAGCCAAAATGCGGAACGCGAGCAGTACTTC. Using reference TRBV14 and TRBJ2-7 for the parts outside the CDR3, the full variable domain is EAGVTQFPSHSVIEKGQTVTLRCDPISGHDNLYWYRRVMGKEIKFLLHFVKESKQDESGMPNNRFLAERTGGTYSTLKVQPAELEDSGVYFCASSQNAEREQYFGPGTRLTVT.

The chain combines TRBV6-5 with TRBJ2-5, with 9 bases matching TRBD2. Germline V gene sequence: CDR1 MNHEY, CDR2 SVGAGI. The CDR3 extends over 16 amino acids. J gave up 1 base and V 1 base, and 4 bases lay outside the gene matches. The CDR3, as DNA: TGTGCCAGCAGTTACTTCGCGGGGGGGTTCCAAGAGACCCAGTACTTC. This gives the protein CASSYFAGGFQETQYF.

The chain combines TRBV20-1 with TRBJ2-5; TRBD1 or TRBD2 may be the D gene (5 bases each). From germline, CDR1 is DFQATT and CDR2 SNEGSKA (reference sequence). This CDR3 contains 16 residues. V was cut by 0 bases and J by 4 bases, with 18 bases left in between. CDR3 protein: CSARDPSSGHRETQYF. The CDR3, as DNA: TGCAGTGCTAGAGATCCCTCCAGCGGACATCGAGAGACCCAGTACTTC.